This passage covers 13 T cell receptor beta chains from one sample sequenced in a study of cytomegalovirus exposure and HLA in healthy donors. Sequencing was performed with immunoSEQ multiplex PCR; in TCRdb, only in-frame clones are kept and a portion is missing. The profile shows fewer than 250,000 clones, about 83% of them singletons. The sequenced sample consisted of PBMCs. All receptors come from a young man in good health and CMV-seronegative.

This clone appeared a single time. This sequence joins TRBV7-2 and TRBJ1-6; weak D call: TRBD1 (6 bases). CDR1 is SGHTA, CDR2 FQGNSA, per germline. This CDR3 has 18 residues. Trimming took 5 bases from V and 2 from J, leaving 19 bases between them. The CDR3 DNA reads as TGTGCCAGCAGCCCCGGCAGGGGAAAGGAAACCTATAATTCACCCCTCCACTTT. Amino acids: CASSPGRGKETYNSPLHF.

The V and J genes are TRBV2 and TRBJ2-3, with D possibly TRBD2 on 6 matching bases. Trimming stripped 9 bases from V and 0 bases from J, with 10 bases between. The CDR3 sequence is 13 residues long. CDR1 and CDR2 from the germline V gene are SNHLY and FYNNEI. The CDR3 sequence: CARGEASTDTQYF. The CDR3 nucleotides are TGTGCCAGAGGGGAGGCTAGCACAGATACGCAGTATTTT.

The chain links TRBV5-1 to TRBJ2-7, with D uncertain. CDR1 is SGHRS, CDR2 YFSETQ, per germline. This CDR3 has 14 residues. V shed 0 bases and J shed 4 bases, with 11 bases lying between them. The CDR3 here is CASSLGVEQYEQYF. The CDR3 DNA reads TGCGCCAGCAGCTTGGGTGTGGAGCAGTACGAGCAGTACTTC.

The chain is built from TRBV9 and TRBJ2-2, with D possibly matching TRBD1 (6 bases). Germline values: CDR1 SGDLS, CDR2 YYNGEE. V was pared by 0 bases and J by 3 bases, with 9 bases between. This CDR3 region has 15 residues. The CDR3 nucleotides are TGTGCCAGCAGCGTAGGTACAGGGCACACCGGGGAGCTGTTTTTT. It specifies CASSVGTGHTGELFF. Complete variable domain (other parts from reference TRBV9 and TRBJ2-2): DSGVTQTPKHLITATGQRVTLRCSPRSGDLSVYWYQQSLDQGLQFLIQYYNGEERAKGNILERFSAQQFPDLHSELNLSSLELGDSALYFCASSVGTGHTGELFFGEGSRLTVL.

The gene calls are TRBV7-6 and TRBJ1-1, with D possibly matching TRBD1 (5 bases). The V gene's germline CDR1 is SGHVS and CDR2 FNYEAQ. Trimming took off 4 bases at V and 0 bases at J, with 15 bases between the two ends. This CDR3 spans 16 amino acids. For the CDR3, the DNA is TGTGCCAGCAGCTCCGACGGGACTGATATGAACACTGAAGCTTTCTTT. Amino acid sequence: CASSSDGTDMNTEAFF.

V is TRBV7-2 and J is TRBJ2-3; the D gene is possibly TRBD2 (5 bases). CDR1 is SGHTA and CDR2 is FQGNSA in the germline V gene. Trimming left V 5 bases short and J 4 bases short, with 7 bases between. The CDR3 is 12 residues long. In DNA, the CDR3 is TGTGCCAGCAGCCGGGATGCAGATACGCAGTATTTT. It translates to CASSRDADTQYF.

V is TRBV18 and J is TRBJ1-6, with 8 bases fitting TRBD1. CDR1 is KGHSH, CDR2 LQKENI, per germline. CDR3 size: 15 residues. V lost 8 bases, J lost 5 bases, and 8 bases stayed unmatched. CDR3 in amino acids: CASTGGQGDNSPLHF. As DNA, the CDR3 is TGTGCCAGCACCGGAGGACAGGGCGATAATTCACCCCTCCACTTT.

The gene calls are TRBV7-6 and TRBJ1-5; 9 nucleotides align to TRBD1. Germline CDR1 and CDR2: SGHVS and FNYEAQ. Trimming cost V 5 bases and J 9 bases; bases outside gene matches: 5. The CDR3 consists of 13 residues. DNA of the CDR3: TGTGCCAGCAGCCCGGGGACAGGGTCGCCCCAGCATTTT. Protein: CASSPGTGSPQHF.

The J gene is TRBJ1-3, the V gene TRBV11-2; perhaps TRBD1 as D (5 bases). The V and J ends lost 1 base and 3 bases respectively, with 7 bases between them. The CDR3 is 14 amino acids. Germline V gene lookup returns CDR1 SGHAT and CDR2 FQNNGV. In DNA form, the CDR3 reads TGTGCCAGCAGCTTAGCAGGGTATGGAAACACCATATATTTT. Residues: CASSLAGYGNTIYF. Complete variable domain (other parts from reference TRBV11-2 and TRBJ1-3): EAGVAQSPRYKIIEKRQSVAFWCNPISGHATLYWYQQILGQGPKLLIQFQNNGVVDDSQLPKDRFSAERLKGVDSTLKIQPAKLEDSAVYLCASSLAGYGNTIYFGEGSWLTVV.

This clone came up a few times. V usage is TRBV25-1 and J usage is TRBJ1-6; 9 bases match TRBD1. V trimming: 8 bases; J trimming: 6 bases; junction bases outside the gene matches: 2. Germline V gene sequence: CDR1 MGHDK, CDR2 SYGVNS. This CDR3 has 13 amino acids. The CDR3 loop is CASGGQGNSPLHF. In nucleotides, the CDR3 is TGTGCCAGCGGGGGACAGGGTAATTCACCCCTCCACTTT.

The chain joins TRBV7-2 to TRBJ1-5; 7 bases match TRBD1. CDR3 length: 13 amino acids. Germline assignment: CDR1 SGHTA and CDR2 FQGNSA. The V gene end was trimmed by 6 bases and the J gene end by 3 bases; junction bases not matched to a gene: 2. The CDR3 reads CASRGQANQPQHF. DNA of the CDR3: TGTGCCAGCAGAGGACAGGCCAATCAGCCCCAGCATTTT.

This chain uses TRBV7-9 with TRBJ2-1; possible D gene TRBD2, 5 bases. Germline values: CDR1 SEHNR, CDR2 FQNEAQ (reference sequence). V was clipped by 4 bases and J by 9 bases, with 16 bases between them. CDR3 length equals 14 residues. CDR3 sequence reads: CASSSASPPCEQFF. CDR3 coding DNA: TGTGCCAGCAGCTCCGCTAGCCCCCCGTGTGAGCAGTTCTTC.

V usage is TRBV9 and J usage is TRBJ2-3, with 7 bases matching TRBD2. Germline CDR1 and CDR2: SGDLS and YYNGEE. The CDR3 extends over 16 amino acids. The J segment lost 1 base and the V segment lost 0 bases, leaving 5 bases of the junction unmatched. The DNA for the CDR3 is TGTGCCAGCAGCGTAGGGAGGGGAGGGGGCACAGATACGCAGTATTTT. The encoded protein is CASSVGRGGGTDTQYF.